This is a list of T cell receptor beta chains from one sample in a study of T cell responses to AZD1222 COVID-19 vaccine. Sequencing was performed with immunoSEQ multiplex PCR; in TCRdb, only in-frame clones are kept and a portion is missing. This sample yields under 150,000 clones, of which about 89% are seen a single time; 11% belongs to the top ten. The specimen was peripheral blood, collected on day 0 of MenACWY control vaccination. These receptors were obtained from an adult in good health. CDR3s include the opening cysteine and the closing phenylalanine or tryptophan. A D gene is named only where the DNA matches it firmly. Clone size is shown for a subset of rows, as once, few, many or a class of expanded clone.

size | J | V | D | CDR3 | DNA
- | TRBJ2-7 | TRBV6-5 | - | CASSYSRGGSYEQYF | TGTGCCAGCAGTTACTCCAGGGGGGGATCCTACGAGCAGTACTTC
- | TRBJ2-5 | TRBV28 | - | CASSLFSGAQETQYF | TGTGCCAGCAGTTTGTTTTCCGGAGCACAAGAGACCCAGTACTTC
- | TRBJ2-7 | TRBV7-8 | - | CASSLQPSEQYF | TGTGCCAGCAGCTTACAACCGTCCGAGCAGTACTTC
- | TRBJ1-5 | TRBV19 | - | CASSMGPRGQPQHF | TGTGCCAGTAGTATGGGTCCTAGGGGTCAGCCCCAGCATTTT
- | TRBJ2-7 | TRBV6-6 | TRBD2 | CASSRTITRLASYEQYF | TGTGCCAGCAGCCGAACGATTACCCGACTAGCGAGTTACGAGCAGTACTTC
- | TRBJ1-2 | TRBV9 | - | CASSVDTGNGYTF | TGTGCCAGCAGCGTAGATACAGGGAACGGCTACACCTTC
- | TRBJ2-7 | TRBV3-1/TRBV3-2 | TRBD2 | CASSPGTTRAYEQYF | TGTGCCAGCAGCCCTGGGACTACGAGGGCCTACGAGCAGTACTTC
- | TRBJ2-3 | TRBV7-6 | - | CASSLGAERTDTQYF | TGTGCCAGCAGCTTAGGGGCGGAGCGCACAGATACGCAGTATTTT
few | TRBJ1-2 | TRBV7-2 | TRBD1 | CASSSDRDRGYTF | TGTGCCAGCAGCTCCGACAGGGATCGTGGCTACACCTTC
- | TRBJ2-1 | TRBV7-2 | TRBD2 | CASSLDWRGGSNEQFF | TGTGCCAGCAGCTTAGATTGGCGCGGGGGGTCGAATGAGCAGTTCTTC
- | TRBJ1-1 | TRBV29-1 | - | CSVVVSREGFGEAFF | TGCAGCGTTGTTGTTAGCAGGGAAGGTTTTGGTGAAGCTTTCTTT
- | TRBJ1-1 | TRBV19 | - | CASSIALLTAEAFF | TGTGCCAGTAGTATAGCTCTATTGACAGCCGAAGCTTTCTTT
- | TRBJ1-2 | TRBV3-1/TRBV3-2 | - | CASSQAGYGYTF | TGTGCCAGCAGCCAAGCCGGATATGGCTACACCTTC
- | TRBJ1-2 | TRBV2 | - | CASSVSNRGYTF | TGTGCCAGCAGTGTAAGCAATCGCGGCTACACCTTC
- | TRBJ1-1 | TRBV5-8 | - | CASSLQMNTEAFF | TGTGCCAGCAGCCTACAGATGAACACTGAAGCTTTCTTT
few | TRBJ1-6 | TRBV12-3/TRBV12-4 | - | CASSGRGNSPLHF | TGTGCCAGCAGTGGCAGGGGAAATTCACCCCTCCACTTT
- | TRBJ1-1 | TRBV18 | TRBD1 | CASSPFDRDTEAFF | TGTGCCAGCTCACCGTTCGACAGGGACACTGAAGCTTTCTTT
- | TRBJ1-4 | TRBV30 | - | CAWSGGQENNEKLFF | TGTGCCTGGAGTGGGGGCCAGGAGAATAATGAAAAACTGTTTTTT
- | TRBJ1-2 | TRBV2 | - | CASSAYGYGYTF | TGTGCCAGCAGTGCTTACGGGTATGGCTACACCTTC
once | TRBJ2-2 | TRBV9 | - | CASSNDPQNTGELFF | TGTGCCAGCAGTAATGACCCTCAGAACACCGGGGAGCTGTTTTTT
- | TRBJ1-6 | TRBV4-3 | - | CASSQAAVSSYNSPLHF | TGCGCCAGCAGCCAAGCGGCGGTTTCCTCCTATAATTCACCCCTCCACTTT
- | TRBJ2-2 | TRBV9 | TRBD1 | CASSVSGQGPGELFF | TGTGCCAGCAGCGTATCCGGACAGGGACCCGGGGAGCTGTTTTTT
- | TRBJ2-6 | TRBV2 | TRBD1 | CASGDRSGANVLTF | TGTGCCAGCGGGGACAGGTCTGGGGCCAACGTCCTGACTTTC
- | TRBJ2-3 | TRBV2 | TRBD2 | CASSLQLAGRTDTQYF | TGTGCCAGCAGTCTCCAACTAGCGGGACGCACAGATACGCAGTATTTT
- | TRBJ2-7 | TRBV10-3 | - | CAISVGPEQYF | TGTGCCATCAGTGTGGGGCCCGAGCAGTACTTC